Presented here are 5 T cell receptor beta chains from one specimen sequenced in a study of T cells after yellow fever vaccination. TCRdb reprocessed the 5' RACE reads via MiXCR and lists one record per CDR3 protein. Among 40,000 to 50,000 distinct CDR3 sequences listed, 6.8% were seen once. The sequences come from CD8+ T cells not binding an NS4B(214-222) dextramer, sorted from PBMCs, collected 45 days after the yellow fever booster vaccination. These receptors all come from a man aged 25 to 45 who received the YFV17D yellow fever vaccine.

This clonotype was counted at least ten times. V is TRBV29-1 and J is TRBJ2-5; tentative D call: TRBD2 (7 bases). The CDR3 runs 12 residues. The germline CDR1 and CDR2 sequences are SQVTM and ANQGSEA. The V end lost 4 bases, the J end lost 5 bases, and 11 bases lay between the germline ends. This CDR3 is CSVVGGGETQYF. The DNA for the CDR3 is TGCAGCGTTGTAGGGGGAGGGGAGACCCAGTACTTC.

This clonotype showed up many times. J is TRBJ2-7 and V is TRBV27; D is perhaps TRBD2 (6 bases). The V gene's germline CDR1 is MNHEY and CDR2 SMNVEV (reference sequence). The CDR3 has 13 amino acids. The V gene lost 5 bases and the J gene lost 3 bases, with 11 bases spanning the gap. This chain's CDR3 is CASSPVADYEQYF. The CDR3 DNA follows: TGTGCCAGCAGTCCCGTAGCGGACTACGAGCAGTACTTC.

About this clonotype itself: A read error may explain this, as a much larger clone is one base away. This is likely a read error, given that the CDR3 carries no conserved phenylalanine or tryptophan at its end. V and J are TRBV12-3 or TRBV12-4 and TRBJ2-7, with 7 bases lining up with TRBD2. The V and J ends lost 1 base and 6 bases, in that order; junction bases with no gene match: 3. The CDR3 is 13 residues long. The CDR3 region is CASSLVSGGEQYI. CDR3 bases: TGTGCCAGCAGTTTAGTTTCGGGGGGCGAGCAGTACATC.

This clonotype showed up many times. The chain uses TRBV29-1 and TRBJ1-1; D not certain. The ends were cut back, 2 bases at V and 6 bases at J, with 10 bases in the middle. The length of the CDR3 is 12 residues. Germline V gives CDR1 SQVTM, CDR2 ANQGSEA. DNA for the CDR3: TGCAGCGTTGAATCTGCACCCCCTGAAGCTTTCTTT. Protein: CSVESAPPEAFF.

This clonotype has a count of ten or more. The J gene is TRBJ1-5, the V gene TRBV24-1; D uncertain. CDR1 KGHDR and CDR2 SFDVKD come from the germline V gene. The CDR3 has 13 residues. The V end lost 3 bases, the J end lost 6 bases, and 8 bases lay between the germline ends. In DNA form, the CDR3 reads TGTGCCACCAGTGATGTACACGGTCAGCCCCAGCATTTT. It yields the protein CATSDVHGQPQHF.